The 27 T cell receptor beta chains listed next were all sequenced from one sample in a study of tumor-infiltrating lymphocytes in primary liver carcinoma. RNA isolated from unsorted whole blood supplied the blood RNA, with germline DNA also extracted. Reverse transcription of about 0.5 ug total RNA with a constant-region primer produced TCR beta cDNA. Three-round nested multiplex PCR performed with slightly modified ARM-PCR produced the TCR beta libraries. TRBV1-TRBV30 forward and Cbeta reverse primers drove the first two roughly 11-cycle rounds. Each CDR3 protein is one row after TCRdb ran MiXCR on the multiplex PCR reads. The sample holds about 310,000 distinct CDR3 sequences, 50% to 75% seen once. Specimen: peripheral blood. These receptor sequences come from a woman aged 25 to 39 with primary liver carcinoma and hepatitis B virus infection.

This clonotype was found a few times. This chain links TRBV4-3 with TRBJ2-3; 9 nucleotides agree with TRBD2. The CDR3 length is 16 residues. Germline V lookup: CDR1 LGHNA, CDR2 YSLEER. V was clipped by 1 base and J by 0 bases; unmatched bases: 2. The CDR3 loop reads CASSQVTSGSTDTQYF. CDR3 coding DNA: TGCGCCAGCAGCCAAGTGACTAGCGGTAGCACAGATACGCAGTATTTT.

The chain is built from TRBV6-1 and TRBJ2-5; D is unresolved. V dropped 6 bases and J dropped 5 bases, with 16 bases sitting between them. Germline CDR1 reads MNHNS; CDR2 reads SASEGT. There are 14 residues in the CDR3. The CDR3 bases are TGTGCCAGCAGACCAAAGGGATCCAGGGAGACCCAGTACTTC. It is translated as CASRPKGSRETQYF.

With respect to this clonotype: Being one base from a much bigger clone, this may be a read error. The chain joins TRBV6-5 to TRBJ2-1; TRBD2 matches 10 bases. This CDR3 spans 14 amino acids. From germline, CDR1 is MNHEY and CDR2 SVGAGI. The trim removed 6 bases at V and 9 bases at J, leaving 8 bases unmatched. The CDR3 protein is CASRTSGIWVEQFF. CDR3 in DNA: TGTGCCAGCAGAACTAGCGGGATATGGGTTGAGCAGTTCTTC.

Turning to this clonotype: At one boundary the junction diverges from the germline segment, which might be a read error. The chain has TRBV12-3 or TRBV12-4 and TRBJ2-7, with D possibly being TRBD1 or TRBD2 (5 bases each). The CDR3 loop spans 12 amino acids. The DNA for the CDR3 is TGTGCCAACAGTCGGGACGGCTACGAGCAGTACTTC. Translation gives CANSRDGYEQYF.

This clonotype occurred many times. The CDR3 nucleotides are TGTGCCAGCAGCTTTCCAAGGCAGGGGGCCTACAATGAGCAGTTCTTC. Translation gives CASSFPRQGAYNEQFF. The chain combines TRBV11-3 with TRBJ2-1; TRBD1 matches 7 bases. CDR1 and CDR2 (germline): SGHNT, YENEEA. The V gene end was trimmed by 3 bases and the J gene end by 2 bases; junction bases not matched to a gene: 7. The CDR3 runs 16 residues.

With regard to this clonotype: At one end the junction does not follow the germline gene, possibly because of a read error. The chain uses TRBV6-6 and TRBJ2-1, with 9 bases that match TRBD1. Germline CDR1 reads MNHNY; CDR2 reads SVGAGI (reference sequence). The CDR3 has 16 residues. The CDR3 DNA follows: TGTGCCAGCAGCGAGACAGGGGGTAGTTCCTACAATGAGCATTTCTTC. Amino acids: CASSETGGSSYNEHFF.

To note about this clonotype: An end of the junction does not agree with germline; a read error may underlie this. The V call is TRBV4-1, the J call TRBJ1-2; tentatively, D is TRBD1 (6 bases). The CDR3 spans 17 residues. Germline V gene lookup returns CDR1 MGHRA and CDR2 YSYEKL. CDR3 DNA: TGCGTCAGCAGCCAAGGGGGGGGGACCCTTGTGCAGTATGGCTACACCTTC. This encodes CVSSQGGGTLVQYGYTF.

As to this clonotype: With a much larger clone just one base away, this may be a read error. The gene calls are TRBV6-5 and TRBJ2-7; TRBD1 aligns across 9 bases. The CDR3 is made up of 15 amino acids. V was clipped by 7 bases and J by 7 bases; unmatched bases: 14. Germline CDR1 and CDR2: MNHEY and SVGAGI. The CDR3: CASNIPGQGMREQYF. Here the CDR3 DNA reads TGTGCCAGCAATATTCCGGGACAGGGTATGAGAGAGCAGTACTTC.

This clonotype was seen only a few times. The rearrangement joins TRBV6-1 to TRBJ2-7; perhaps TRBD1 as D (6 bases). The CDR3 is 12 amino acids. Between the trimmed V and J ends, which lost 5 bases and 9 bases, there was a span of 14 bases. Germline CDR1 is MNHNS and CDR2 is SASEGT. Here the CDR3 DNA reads TGTGCCAGCAGTACACAGGGTTGGGTGCAGTACTTC. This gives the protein CASSTQGWVQYF.

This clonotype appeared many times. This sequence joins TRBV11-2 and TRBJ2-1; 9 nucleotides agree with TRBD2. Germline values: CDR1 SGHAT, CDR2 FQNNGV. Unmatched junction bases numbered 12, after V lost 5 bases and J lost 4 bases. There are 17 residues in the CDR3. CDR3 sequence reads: CASSEGLWTSVYNEQFF. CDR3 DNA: TGTGCCAGCAGCGAAGGGCTGTGGACTAGCGTTTACAATGAGCAGTTCTTC.

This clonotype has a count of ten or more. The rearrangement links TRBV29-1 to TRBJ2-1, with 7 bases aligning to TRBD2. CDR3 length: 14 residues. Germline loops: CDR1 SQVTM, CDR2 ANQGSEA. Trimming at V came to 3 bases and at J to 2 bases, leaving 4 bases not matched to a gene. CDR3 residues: CSVERERAYNEQFF. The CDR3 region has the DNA TGCAGCGTTGAGCGGGAGCGGGCCTACAATGAGCAGTTCTTC.

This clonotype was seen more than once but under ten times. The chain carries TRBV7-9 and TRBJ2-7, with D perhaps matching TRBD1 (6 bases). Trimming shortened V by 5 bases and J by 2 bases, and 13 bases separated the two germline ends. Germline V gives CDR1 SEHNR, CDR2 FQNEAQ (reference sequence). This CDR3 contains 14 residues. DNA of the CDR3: TGTGCCAGCAGCATTACAGGGAAAGCCTACGAGCAGTACTTC. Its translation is CASSITGKAYEQYF.

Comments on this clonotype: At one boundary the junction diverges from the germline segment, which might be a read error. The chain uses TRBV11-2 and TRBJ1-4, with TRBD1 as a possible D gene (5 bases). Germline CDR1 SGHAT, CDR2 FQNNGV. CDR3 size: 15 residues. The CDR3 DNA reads TGTGCCAGCGGCTTAAGCAACCGGGACCATGTAAAACTGTTTTTT. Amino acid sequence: CASGLSNRDHVKLFF.

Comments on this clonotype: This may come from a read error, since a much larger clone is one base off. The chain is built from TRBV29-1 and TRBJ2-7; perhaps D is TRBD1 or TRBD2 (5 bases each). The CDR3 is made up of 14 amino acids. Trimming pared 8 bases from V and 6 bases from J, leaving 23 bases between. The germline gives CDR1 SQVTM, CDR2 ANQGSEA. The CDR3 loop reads CSTAPPGRLGEQYF. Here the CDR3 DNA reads TGCAGCACCGCCCCTCCGGGACGGCTCGGCGAGCAGTACTTC.

Here the CDR3 DNA reads TGTGCCAGCAGTCCCCCTAGCGGGAGGGCCGGGGGGGGATTTCAGTACTTC. Translated: CASSPPSGRAGGGFQYF. The gene calls are TRBV28 and TRBJ2-4; the match to TRBD2 covers 12 bases. The junction had 16 bases not matched to a gene; V was cut back by 5 bases and J by 11 bases. Germline CDR1 reads MDHEN; CDR2 reads SYDVKM. The CDR3 length is 17 residues.

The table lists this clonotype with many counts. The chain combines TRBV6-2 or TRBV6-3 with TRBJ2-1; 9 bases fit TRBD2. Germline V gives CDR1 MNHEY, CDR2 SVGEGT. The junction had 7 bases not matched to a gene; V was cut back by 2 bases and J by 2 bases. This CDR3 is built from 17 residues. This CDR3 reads CASSYDLAGLTYNEQFF. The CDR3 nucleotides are TGTGCCAGCAGTTACGATCTAGCGGGGCTAACCTACAATGAGCAGTTCTTC.

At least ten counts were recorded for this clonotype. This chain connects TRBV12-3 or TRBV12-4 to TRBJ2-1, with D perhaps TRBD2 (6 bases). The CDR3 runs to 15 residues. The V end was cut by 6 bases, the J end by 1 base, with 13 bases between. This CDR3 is CASRSPAGSYNEQFF. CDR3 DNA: TGTGCCAGCAGAAGCCCCGCGGGATCCTACAATGAGCAGTTCTTC.

The CDR3 DNA is TGTGCCAGCAGCCAAGTTCGTCAGGTCGAGCAGTACTTC. Residues: CASSQVRQVEQYF. The chain uses TRBV14 and TRBJ2-7; D is unclear. Germline lookup yields CDR1 SGHDN and CDR2 FVKESK. The CDR3 runs to 13 residues. The V end was cut by 1 base, the J end by 6 bases, with 10 bases between.

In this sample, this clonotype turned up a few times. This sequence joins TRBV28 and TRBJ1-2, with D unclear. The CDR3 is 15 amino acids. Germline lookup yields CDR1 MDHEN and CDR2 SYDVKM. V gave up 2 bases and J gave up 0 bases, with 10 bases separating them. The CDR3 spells CASSLMGRSNYGYTF. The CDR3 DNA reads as TGTGCCAGCAGTTTAATGGGTCGGTCTAACTATGGCTACACCTTC.

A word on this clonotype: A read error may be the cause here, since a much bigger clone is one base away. The CDR3: CASNERLAGYEQYF. The CDR3 DNA follows: TGTGCCAGCAATGAACGACTAGCCGGATACGAGCAGTACTTC. The chain combines TRBV6-5 with TRBJ2-7; TRBD2 matches 7 bases. CDR1 is MNHEY and CDR2 is SVGAGI in the germline V gene. V trimming: 7 bases; J trimming: 4 bases; junction bases outside the gene matches: 10. The CDR3 covers 14 residues.

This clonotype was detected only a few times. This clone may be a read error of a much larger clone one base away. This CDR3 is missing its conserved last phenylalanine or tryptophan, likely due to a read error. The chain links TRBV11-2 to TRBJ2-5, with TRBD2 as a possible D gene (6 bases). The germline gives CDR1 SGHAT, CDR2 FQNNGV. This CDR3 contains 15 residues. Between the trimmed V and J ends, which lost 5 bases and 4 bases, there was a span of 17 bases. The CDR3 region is CASSGNTGRGETQYL. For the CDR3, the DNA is TGTGCCAGCAGCGGGAATACCGGGAGAGGAGAGACCCAGTACCTC.

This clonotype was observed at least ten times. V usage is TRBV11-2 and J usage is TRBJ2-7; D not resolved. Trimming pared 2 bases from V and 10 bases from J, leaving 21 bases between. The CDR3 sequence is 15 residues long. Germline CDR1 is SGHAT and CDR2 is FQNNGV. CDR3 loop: CASSLNWAALRGQYF. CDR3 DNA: TGTGCCAGCAGCTTAAATTGGGCAGCTCTACGAGGACAGTACTTC.

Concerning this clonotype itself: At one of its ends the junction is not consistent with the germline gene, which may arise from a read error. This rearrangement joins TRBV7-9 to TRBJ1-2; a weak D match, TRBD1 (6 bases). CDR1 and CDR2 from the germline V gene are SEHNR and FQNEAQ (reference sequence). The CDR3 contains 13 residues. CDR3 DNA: TGTGCCGGCAGTCAAGGGGGGAACTATGGCTACACCTTC. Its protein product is CAGSQGGNYGYTF. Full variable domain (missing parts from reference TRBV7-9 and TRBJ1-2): DTGVSQNPRHKITKRGQNVTFRCDPISEHNRLYWYRQTLGQGPEFLTYFQNEAQLEKSRLLSDRFSAERPKGSFSTLEIQRTEQGDSAMYLCAGSQGGNYGYTFGSGTRLTVV.

CDR3 sequence reads: CASRVLAAEAFF. The CDR3 nucleotides are TGTGCCAGTAGAGTCCTAGCCGCTGAAGCTTTCTTT. The rearrangement uses TRBV11-2 and TRBJ1-1; D not certain. This CDR3 contains 12 residues. Looked up from germline, CDR1 is SGHAT and CDR2 is FQNNGV. Trimming pared 9 bases from V and 6 bases from J, leaving 14 bases between.

CDR3 amino acids: CASSSLEREDYNEQFF. CDR3 DNA: TGTGCCAGCAGCTCACTCGAGCGGGAGGACTACAATGAGCAGTTCTTC. The V call is TRBV7-9, the J call TRBJ2-1; 9 positions agree with TRBD2. Germline CDR1 SEHNR, CDR2 FQNEAQ (reference sequence). The CDR3 is 16 amino acids. V shed 4 bases and J 3 bases; nucleotides not matched to a gene: 7.

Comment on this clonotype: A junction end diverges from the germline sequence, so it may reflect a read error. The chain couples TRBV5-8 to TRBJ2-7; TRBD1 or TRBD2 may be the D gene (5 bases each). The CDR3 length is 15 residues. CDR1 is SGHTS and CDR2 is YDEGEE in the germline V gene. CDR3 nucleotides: TGTGCCAGCTGCTTGCAGAGGGGCAGCTCCTACGAGCAGTACTTC. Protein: CASCLQRGSSYEQYF.

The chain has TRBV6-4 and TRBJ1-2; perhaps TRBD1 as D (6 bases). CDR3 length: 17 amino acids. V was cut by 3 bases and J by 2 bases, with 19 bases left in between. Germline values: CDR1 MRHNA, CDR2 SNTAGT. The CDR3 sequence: CASSEGQLDSLNYGYTF. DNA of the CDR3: TGTGCCAGCAGTGAAGGACAGCTGGACAGCCTCAACTATGGCTACACCTTC.